This TCR beta chain was retrieved from a study of blood T cell repertoires in COVID-19. Study summary: T cells, B-cell-depleted T cells, or PBMCs supplied cDNA or gDNA.

TCRdb keeps only in-frame clones here, not all; method: immunoSEQ multiplex PCR. The sample gives some 200,000 clones, 85% to 90% of which show up once; approximately 3.8% is in the top ten. Trimming removed 6 bases from V and 0 bases from J; junction bases left unmatched: 4. Germline CDR1 reads MDHEN; CDR2 reads SYDVKM. The CDR3 has 14 residues. Living in under 30 US areas, the participants were between about 18 and 90 years of age. Participants had their cohort set by participant-reported clinical history. The rearrangement uses TRBV28 and TRBJ1-1; TRBD1 agrees at 7 bases. Sequenced input: PBMCs or T cells enriched from blood (not recorded which). This TCR derives from a woman under 30 in a cohort exposed to, infected with or recovered from COVID-19 (not recorded which). The CDR3 region has the DNA TGTGCCAGCAGCCTGGACAGGATGAACACTGAAGCTTTCTTT. Its protein product is CASSLDRMNTEAFF.